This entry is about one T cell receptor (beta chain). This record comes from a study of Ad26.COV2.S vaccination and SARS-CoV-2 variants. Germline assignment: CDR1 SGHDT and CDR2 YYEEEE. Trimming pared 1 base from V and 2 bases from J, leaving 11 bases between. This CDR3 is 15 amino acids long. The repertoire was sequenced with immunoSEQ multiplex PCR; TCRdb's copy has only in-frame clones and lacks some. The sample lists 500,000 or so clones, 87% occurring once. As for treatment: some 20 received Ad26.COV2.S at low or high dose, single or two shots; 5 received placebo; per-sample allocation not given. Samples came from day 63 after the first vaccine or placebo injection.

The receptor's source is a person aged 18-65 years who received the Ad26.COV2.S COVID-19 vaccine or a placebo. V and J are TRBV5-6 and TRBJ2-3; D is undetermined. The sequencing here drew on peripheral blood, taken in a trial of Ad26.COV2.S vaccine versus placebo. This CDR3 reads CASSLQPGATDTQYF. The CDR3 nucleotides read TGTGCCAGCAGCTTGCAGCCCGGCGCCACAGATACGCAGTATTTT. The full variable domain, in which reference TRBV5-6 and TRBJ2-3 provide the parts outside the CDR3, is DAGVTQSPTHLIKTRGQQVTLRCSPKSGHDTVSWYQQALGQGPQFIFQYYEEEERQRGNFPDRFSGHQFPNYSSELNVNALLLGDSALYLCASSLQPGATDTQYFGPGTRLTVL.